The 18 T cell receptor beta chains given below trace back to one sample, sequenced in a study of blood T cells in healthy people across ages. A second roughly 7 to 12 cycle PCR used barcoded and J-beta primers. TCRdb ran MiXCR on the 5' RACE reads and lists one entry per CDR3 protein. The sample contains 700,000 or so distinct CDR3 sequences, 40% to 45% of which appear only once. The sample comprised blood. The receptors originated from a man older than 75 in good health.

The rearrangement joins TRBV10-3 to TRBJ2-7; 13 nucleotides match TRBD2. Germline values: CDR1 ENHRY, CDR2 SYGVKD. The CDR3 has 15 amino acids. The junction had 1 base not matched to a gene; V was cut back by 0 bases and J by 5 bases. The CDR3 sequence: CAISESGLAGNEQYF. The DNA of the CDR3 is TGTGCCATCAGTGAGTCGGGACTAGCGGGAAACGAGCAGTACTTC.

This clonotype was counted between two and nine times. V and J are TRBV20-1 and TRBJ2-2; D is possibly TRBD1 (6 bases). CDR1 and CDR2 from the germline V gene are DFQATT and SNEGSKA (reference sequence). Trimming took off 6 bases at V and 1 base at J, with 18 bases between the two ends. The CDR3 runs to 16 residues. The CDR3 loop reads CSATSDRRLNTGELFF. CDR3 coding DNA: TGCAGTGCAACCTCCGACAGGAGACTGAACACCGGGGAGCTGTTTTTT.

The chain links TRBV12-3 or TRBV12-4 to TRBJ1-6; D ambiguous. This CDR3 is built from 13 residues. V shed 9 bases and J shed 0 bases, with 6 bases lying between them. The CDR3 spells CASLASYNSPLHF. The CDR3 nucleotides read TGTGCCAGTCTGGCCTCCTATAATTCACCCCTCCACTTT.

The chain has TRBV7-8 and TRBJ2-1; a possible D gene is TRBD1 (6 bases). Germline V lookup: CDR1 SGHVS, CDR2 FQNEAQ. V was cut by 4 bases and J by 3 bases, with 13 bases left in between. This CDR3 region has 15 residues. CDR3 nucleotides: TGTGCCAGCAGCTCCCTGGACAGACTCTACAATGAGCAGTTCTTC. Translated: CASSSLDRLYNEQFF.

The table lists this clonotype with a few counts. The chain carries TRBV7-9 and TRBJ2-3; TRBD1 agrees at 9 bases. Germline loops: CDR1 SEHNR, CDR2 FQNEAQ (reference sequence). The V segment lost 10 bases and the J segment 1 base; nucleotides outside the gene matches: 6. The CDR3 length is 14 residues. CDR3 residues: CATRRTGGTDTQYF. The CDR3, as DNA: TGTGCCACCCGGAGGACAGGGGGCACAGATACGCAGTATTTT.

This clonotype came up a few times. The chain recombines TRBV29-1 with TRBJ2-5; 8 positions match TRBD1. Germline CDR1 SQVTM, CDR2 ANQGSEA. V dropped 7 bases and J dropped 4; count of bases not matched to a gene: 14. This CDR3 spans 15 amino acids. The CDR3 DNA reads TGCAGCGGCTATCGACAGGGGCGGTCGGGAGAGACCCAGTACTTC. Residues: CSGYRQGRSGETQYF.

This clonotype was seen many times. The rearrangement uses TRBV6-5 and TRBJ2-3; the D gene is possibly TRBD2 (6 bases). Germline CDR1 MNHEY, CDR2 SVGAGI. Trimming took 6 bases from V and 0 from J, leaving 10 bases between them. The CDR3 consists of 14 residues. CDR3 bases: TGTGCCAGCAGACTAGCATTTAGCACAGATACGCAGTATTTT. Translated: CASRLAFSTDTQYF.

This rearrangement joins TRBV3-1 to TRBJ2-7, with 9 bases matching TRBD2. The germline gives CDR1 LGHDT, CDR2 YNNKEL (reference sequence). The V segment lost 2 bases and the J segment 5 bases; nucleotides outside the gene matches: 7. The CDR3 covers 15 residues. CDR3 coding DNA: TGTGCCAGCAGCCAAAGGAAGAGCGGGAGGAACGAGCAGTACTTC. The encoded protein is CASSQRKSGRNEQYF.

The V call is TRBV6-5, the J call TRBJ2-5; 7 bases line up with TRBD2. This CDR3 spans 14 amino acids. CDR1 is MNHEY and CDR2 is SVGAGI in the germline V gene. V shed 2 bases, J shed 11 bases, and the junction held 11 bases outside the gene matches. The CDR3 sequence: CASSYLADSYKQYF. The DNA of the CDR3 is TGTGCCAGCAGTTACCTAGCGGACTCCTACAAGCAGTACTTC.

The rearrangement joins TRBV6-2 or TRBV6-3 to TRBJ1-5, with unresolved D. Germline CDR1 reads MNHEY; CDR2 reads SVGEGT. V lost 6 bases and J 7 bases, leaving 13 bases between the germline ends. The CDR3 consists of 13 residues. Here the CDR3 reads CASRGLIGQPQHF. The CDR3 nucleotides are TGTGCCAGCAGAGGACTTATTGGCCAGCCCCAGCATTTT.

This sequence joins TRBV10-3 and TRBJ1-4; 9 bases are shared with TRBD1. Germline CDR1 ENHRY, CDR2 SYGVKD. With V trimmed by 8 bases and J by 5 bases, 6 bases remained unmatched. This CDR3 spans 14 amino acids. CDR3 in amino acids: CAIWSGQGNEKLFF. Written as DNA, the CDR3 is TGTGCCATCTGGTCGGGACAGGGAAATGAAAAACTGTTTTTT.

This clonotype was observed a few times. This chain connects TRBV6-1 to TRBJ2-3; 11 bases are a match to TRBD2. This CDR3 spans 18 amino acids. Germline lookup yields CDR1 MNHNS and CDR2 SASEGT. V lost 5 bases and J lost 3; bases outside the gene matches: 13. The CDR3 protein is CASSPHPPLAGGTDTQYF. CDR3 DNA: TGTGCCAGCAGTCCGCACCCTCCCCTAGCGGGGGGAACAGATACGCAGTATTTT.

In this sample, this clonotype turned up many times. The genes are TRBV24-1 and TRBJ2-1, with TRBD2 identical over 14 bases. Per germline, CDR1 KGHDR and CDR2 SFDVKD. Trimming at V came to 10 bases and at J to 3 bases, leaving 13 bases not matched to a gene. There are 18 residues in the CDR3. The CDR3, as DNA: TGTGCCACAGGGGGGACTAGCGGGGGACCTTGGGTCTACAATGAGCAGTTCTTC. It codes for CATGGTSGGPWVYNEQFF.

This clonotype was seen only a few times. The chain is built from TRBV3-1 and TRBJ2-3, with TRBD2 identical over 10 bases. In germline, CDR1 is LGHDT, CDR2 YNNKEL (reference sequence). J lost 0 bases, V lost 4 bases, and 7 bases had no gene match. The CDR3 is made up of 17 amino acids. The CDR3 sequence: CASSPWTSGSSTDTQYF. In DNA form, the CDR3 reads TGTGCCAGCAGCCCCTGGACTAGCGGCTCTAGCACAGATACGCAGTATTTT.

In its sample, this clonotype was seen once. V is TRBV27 and J is TRBJ1-1; D ambiguous. The CDR3 covers 13 residues. V lost 6 bases and J lost 5, with 13 bases in between. The germline V gene has CDR1 MNHEY and CDR2 SMNVEV (reference sequence). The DNA for the CDR3 is TGTGCCAGCAGCGGGCGTCCAACGACTGAAGCTTTCTTT. Translation: CASSGRPTTEAFF.

The chain carries TRBV20-1 and TRBJ1-1, with 7 bases aligning to TRBD1. Germline CDR1 and CDR2: DFQATT and SNEGSKA (reference sequence). V shed 3 bases and J 0 bases; nucleotides not matched to a gene: 7. CDR3 size: 15 residues. The CDR3 nucleotides read TGCAGTGCTAGCCGGGACAGCCGGTTGAACACTGAAGCTTTCTTT. Protein: CSASRDSRLNTEAFF.

The chain joins TRBV7-2 to TRBJ1-6, with D perhaps matching TRBD1 (6 bases). The CDR3 covers 15 residues. Germline-derived CDR1 and CDR2 are SGHTA and FQGNSA. V was trimmed by 5 bases and J by 6 bases, leaving 14 bases between them. The DNA of the CDR3 is TGTGCCAGCAGCCTCCGACAGGAATTTAATTCACCCCTCCACTTT. Translating it yields CASSLRQEFNSPLHF.

This clonotype was recorded only once. This clone may be a read error of a much larger clone one base away. The gene calls are TRBV5-1 and TRBJ2-5, with 10 bases aligning to TRBD2. Per the germline V gene, CDR1 is SGHRS and CDR2 is YFSETQ. The CDR3 length is 17 residues. Trimming at V came to 0 bases and at J to 11 bases, leaving 16 bases not matched to a gene. The CDR3 sequence is CASSLERRTSGYNEQYF. The DNA for the CDR3 is TGCGCCAGCAGCTTGGAGCGGCGGACTAGCGGTTACAATGAGCAGTACTTC.